This T cell receptor beta chain stems from a study of CD8+ T cells in alopecia areata. The treatment is: oral pan-JAK inhibitor, 5-10 mg twice daily. V shed 10 bases and J shed 2 bases, with 14 bases lying between them. Germline-derived CDR1 and CDR2 are SNHLY and FYNNEI. The CDR3 is 13 amino acids. Following extraction, RNA underwent reverse transcription to cDNA, which served as the sequencing template. The repertoire was sequenced with immunoSEQ multiplex PCR; TCRdb's copy has only in-frame clones and lacks some. This sample yields 90,000 to 120,000 clones, of which 84% are seen a single time; around 25% belongs to the top ten.

The V and J genes are TRBV2 and TRBJ1-2; D is unresolved. Material: CD8+ T cells sorted from blood, obtained at week 24, from a patient treated with tofacitinib. The receptor was derived from a human donor with alopecia areata. The DNA for the CDR3 is TGTGCCACCCTAGACGGTAGCAACTATGGCTACACCTTC. Residues: CATLDGSNYGYTF.